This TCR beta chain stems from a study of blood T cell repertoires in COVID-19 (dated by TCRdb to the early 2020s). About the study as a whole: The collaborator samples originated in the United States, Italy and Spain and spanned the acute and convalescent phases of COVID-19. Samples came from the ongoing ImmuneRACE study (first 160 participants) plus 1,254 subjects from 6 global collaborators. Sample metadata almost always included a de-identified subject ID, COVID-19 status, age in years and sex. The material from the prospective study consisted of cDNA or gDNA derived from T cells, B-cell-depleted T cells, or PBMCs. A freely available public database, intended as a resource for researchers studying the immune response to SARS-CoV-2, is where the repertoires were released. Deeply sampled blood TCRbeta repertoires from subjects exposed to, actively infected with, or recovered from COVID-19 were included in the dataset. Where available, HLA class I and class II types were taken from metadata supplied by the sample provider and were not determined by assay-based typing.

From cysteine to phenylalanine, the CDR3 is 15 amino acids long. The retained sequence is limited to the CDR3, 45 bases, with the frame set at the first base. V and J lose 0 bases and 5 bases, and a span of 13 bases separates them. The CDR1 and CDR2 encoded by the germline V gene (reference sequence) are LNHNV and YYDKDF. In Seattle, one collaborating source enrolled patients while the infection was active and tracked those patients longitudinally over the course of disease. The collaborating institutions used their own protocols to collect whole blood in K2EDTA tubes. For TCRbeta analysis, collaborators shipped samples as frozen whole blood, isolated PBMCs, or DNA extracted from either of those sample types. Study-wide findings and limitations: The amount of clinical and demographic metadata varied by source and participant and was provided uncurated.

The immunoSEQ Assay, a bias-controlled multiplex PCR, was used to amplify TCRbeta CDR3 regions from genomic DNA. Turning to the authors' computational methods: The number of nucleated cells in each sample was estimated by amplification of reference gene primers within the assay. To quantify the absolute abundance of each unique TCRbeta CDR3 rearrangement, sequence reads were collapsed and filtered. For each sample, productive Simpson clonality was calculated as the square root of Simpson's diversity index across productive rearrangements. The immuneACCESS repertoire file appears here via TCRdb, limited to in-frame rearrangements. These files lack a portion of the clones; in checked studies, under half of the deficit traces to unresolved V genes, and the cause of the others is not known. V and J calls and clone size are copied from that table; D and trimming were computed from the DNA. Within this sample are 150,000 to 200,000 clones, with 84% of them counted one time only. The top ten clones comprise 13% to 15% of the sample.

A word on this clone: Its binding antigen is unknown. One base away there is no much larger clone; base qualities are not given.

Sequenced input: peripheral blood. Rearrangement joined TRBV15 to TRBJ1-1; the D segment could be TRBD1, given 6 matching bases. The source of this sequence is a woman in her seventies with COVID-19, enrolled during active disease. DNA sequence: TGTGCCACCAGCAGAGATAGGGGGAGGGGAACTGAAGCTTTCTTT. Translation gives CATSRDRGRGTEAFF.